The 21 T cell receptor beta chains listed next were all sequenced from one sample in a study of regulatory T cells in long-lasting Graves disease. CDR3 regions were amplified by Arm-PCR using iRepertoire HTBI primers to build TCR beta libraries. TCRdb re-analysed the multiplex PCR reads in MiXCR, keeping a single row per CDR3 protein. The sample yields a few hundred thousand distinct CDR3 sequences, about 19% seen once. Time point denoted: newly diagnosed GD, antithyroid drugs for less than 3 months. PBMC RNA was the source of the TCR library. This material consisted of peripheral blood mononuclear cells (PBMCs), taken at new diagnosis, from a patient treated with antithyroid drugs. These receptors were obtained from a female donor with Graves disease.

Details on this clonotype: This likely reflects a read error, since a far larger clone is one base away. V gene TRBV7-3 combines with J gene TRBJ2-1, with TRBD1 identical over 7 bases. There are 16 residues in the CDR3. CDR1 is SGHTA, CDR2 FQGTGA, per germline. The V segment lost 8 bases and the J segment 0 bases; nucleotides outside the gene matches: 10. DNA of the CDR3: TGTGCCAGCGGCAGGGGTGGGGACAGCTCCTACAATGAGCAGTTCTTC. Its protein is CASGRGGDSSYNEQFF.

The sample holds many counts of this clonotype. The rearrangement uses TRBV30 and TRBJ2-1, with 10 bases aligning to TRBD2. This CDR3 comprises 15 residues. J was trimmed by 10 bases and V by 2 bases; bases with no gene match: 11. Germline V gene data show CDR1 as GTSNPN and CDR2 as SVGIG (reference sequence). The CDR3 loop is CAWSTGLSGRGEQFF. DNA of the CDR3: TGTGCCTGGAGTACGGGACTAAGCGGGAGGGGGGAGCAGTTCTTC. The full variable domain, its missing parts supplied by reference TRBV30 and TRBJ2-1, is SQTIHQWPATLVQPVGSPLSLECTVEGTSNPNLYWYRQAAGRGLQLLFYSVGIGQISSEVPQNLSASRPQDRQFILSSKKLLLSDSGFYLCAWSTGLSGRGEQFFGPGTRLTVL.

This clonotype was observed at least ten times. V is TRBV2 and J is TRBJ1-5; D is possibly TRBD1 (6 bases). Deletions cut 4 bases from V and 4 bases from J, with 8 bases between. Per germline, CDR1 SNHLY and CDR2 FYNNEI. The length of the CDR3 is 13 residues. Here the CDR3 DNA reads TGTGCCAGCAGTGGAGGACAGAATCAGCCCCAGCATTTT. It codes for CASSGGQNQPQHF.

This clonotype showed up many times. The chain links TRBV3-1 to TRBJ1-1; D is possibly TRBD1 (6 bases). CDR3 length: 14 amino acids. Germline V gene sequence: CDR1 LGHDT, CDR2 YNNKEL (reference sequence). The V and J ends lost 1 base and 7 bases respectively, with 13 bases between them. The chain's CDR3 is CASSQVDRGGEAFF. The CDR3 DNA reads as TGTGCCAGCAGCCAAGTCGACAGAGGGGGTGAAGCTTTCTTT.

This chain connects TRBV2 to TRBJ1-5, with TRBD1 identical over 7 bases. V lost 3 bases, J lost 7 bases, and 3 bases stayed unmatched. CDR1 and CDR2 from the germline V gene are SNHLY and FYNNEI. The CDR3 totals 13 residues. The CDR3, as DNA: TGTGCCAGCAGTGACACAGGGGTGCAGCCCCAGCATTTT. This codes for CASSDTGVQPQHF. The entire variable domain, with the rest obtained from reference TRBV2 and TRBJ1-5, is as follows: EPEVTQTPSHQVTQMGQEVILRCVPISNHLYFYWYRQILGQKVEFLVSFYNNEISEKSEIFDDQFSVERPDGSNFTLKIRSTKLEDSAMYFCASSDTGVQPQHFGDGTRLSIL.

This clonotype showed up many times. This chain uses TRBV6-1 with TRBJ2-7; tentatively, D is TRBD2 (5 bases). Trimming took 7 bases from V and 2 from J, leaving 12 bases between them. CDR1 and CDR2 (germline): MNHNS, SASEGT. The CDR3 runs to 13 residues. The CDR3 protein is CASTRPGTYEQYF. CDR3 sequence (DNA): TGTGCCAGCACCAGACCCGGGACCTACGAGCAGTACTTC.

This clonotype was counted between two and nine times. V and J are TRBV18 and TRBJ2-2; a possible D gene is TRBD1 (5 bases). The germline V gene has CDR1 KGHSH and CDR2 LQKENI. V gave up 0 bases and J gave up 0 bases, with 8 bases separating them. The CDR3 is 16 amino acids. The CDR3, as DNA: TGTGCCAGCTCACCACCAGGGGTTTCGAACACCGGGGAGCTGTTTTTT. Protein product: CASSPPGVSNTGELFF.

In this sample, this clonotype turned up many times. The rearrangement joins TRBV3-1 to TRBJ2-7, with 9 bases matching TRBD2. Losses at the gene ends were 4 bases for V and 7 bases for J; bases not matched to a gene: 11. The length of the CDR3 is 15 residues. Germline CDR1 is LGHDT and CDR2 is YNNKEL (reference sequence). CDR3 in DNA: TGTGCCAGCAGCCCGGGACTAGCAACAGTTCGAGAGCAGTACTTC. This encodes CASSPGLATVREQYF.

This clonotype was detected only once. The likely explanation is a read error, given a far larger clone one base away. The chain combines TRBV5-8 with TRBJ1-1; D not certain. Germline CDR1 is SGHTS and CDR2 is YDEGEE. V shed 3 bases and J shed 0 bases, with 9 bases lying between them. CDR3 length: 14 amino acids. The CDR3 protein is CASSSDGMNTEAFF. CDR3 bases: TGTGCCAGCAGCTCCGACGGTATGAACACTGAAGCTTTCTTT.

The chain carries TRBV6-2 or TRBV6-3 and TRBJ2-7, with 7 bases identical to TRBD1. The V and J ends lost 6 bases and 7 bases, in that order; junction bases with no gene match: 12. Germline CDR1 reads MNHEY; CDR2 reads SVGEGT. The CDR3 spans 14 residues. The CDR3 coding sequence is TGTGCCAGCAGCCGGGACAGCGTCTCCTGGGAGCAGTACTTC. Residues: CASSRDSVSWEQYF.

This clonotype was recorded a few times. The J gene is TRBJ1-5, the V gene TRBV20-1; D remains unclear. CDR3 size: 16 residues. Germline V CDR1 and CDR2: DFQATT, SNEGSKA (reference sequence). The germline V and J ends were trimmed by 3 bases and 4 bases, with 19 bases remaining between them. The CDR3 loop reads CSARDPAGGINQPQHF. The DNA for the CDR3 is TGCAGTGCTAGGGACCCGGCAGGCGGAATTAATCAGCCCCAGCATTTT.

In this sample, this clonotype turned up many times. This chain links TRBV6-4 with TRBJ2-1; D may be TRBD1 or TRBD2 (6 bases each). Germline V gene lookup returns CDR1 MRHNA and CDR2 SNTAGT. The CDR3 has 13 residues. Between the trimmed V and J ends, which lost 1 base and 8 bases, there was a span of 9 bases. CDR3 coding DNA: TGTGCCAGCAGTGACTTGAGGGGGGATGAGCAGTTCTTC. This sequence encodes CASSDLRGDEQFF.

A remark on this clonotype: A much larger clone is a single base away; this may be a read error. The chain has TRBV11-3 and TRBJ2-7; the match to TRBD2 covers 14 bases. This CDR3 spans 15 amino acids. V trimming: 2 bases; J trimming: 7 bases; junction bases outside the gene matches: 4. Per the germline V gene, CDR1 is SGHNT and CDR2 is YENEEA. CDR3 DNA: TGTGCCAGCAGCTTACGTGGACTAGCGGGAGGTGAGCAGTACTTC. Its translation is CASSLRGLAGGEQYF.

This clonotype was counted at least ten times. The chain has TRBV4-2 and TRBJ2-7; 9 nucleotides line up with TRBD1. V was clipped by 4 bases and J by 6 bases; unmatched bases: 4. Per germline, CDR1 LGHNA and CDR2 YNFKEQ. The CDR3 sequence is 13 residues long. Here the CDR3 DNA reads TGTGCCAGCAGCCGGACAGGGGACAGCGAGCAGTACTTC. Translated, it gives CASSRTGDSEQYF.

This clonotype was recorded many times. The chain carries TRBV5-5 and TRBJ2-7; D gene uncertain. V was cut by 0 bases and J by 5 bases, with 6 bases left in between. The CDR3 is made up of 12 amino acids. Germline CDR1 SGHKS, CDR2 YYEKEE (reference sequence). Here the CDR3 reads CASSLEGNEQYF. CDR3 sequence (DNA): TGTGCCAGCAGCTTGGAGGGTAACGAGCAGTACTTC.

A word on this clonotype: This sequence may be a read error, since a much larger clone differs from it by one base. The chain is built from TRBV6-1 and TRBJ1-5; possibly TRBD1 for D (6 bases). This CDR3 comprises 15 residues. CDR1 is MNHNS and CDR2 is SASEGT in the germline V gene. CDR3 sequence: CASTEGGYGNQPQHF. CDR3 nucleotide sequence: TGTGCCAGCACTGAAGGGGGTTATGGCAATCAGCCCCAGCATTTT.

This clonotype has at least ten counts. The chain links TRBV12-3 or TRBV12-4 to TRBJ1-5, with TRBD1 matching 9 bases. The CDR3 loop spans 12 amino acids. The junction had 0 bases not matched to a gene; V was cut back by 6 bases and J by 6 bases. CDR3 loop: CASRDRGQPQHF. CDR3 coding DNA: TGTGCCAGCAGGGACAGGGGTCAGCCCCAGCATTTT.

This clonotype was counted ten times or more. The chain has TRBV29-1 and TRBJ1-5; 10 nucleotides match TRBD1. CDR1 and CDR2 (germline): SQVTM, ANQGSEA. There are 19 residues in the CDR3. J lost 4 bases, V lost 8 bases, and 23 bases had no gene match. The CDR3 DNA reads TGCAGCCCAAAGCCACCTAGGACAGGGGGGAAACTATTAAATCAGCCCCAGCATTTT. Residues: CSPKPPRTGGKLLNQPQHF. Full variable domain (remainder filled in from reference TRBV29-1 and TRBJ1-5): SAVISQKPSRDICQRGTSLTIQCQVDSQVTMMFWYRQQPGQSLTLIATANQGSEATYESGFVIDKFPISRPNLTFSTLTVSNMSPEDSSIYLCSPKPPRTGGKLLNQPQHFGDGTRLSIL.

This clonotype has just a few counts. The chain carries TRBV20-1 and TRBJ1-2; 12 nucleotides line up with TRBD1. Losses at the gene ends were 7 bases for V and 6 bases for J; bases not matched to a gene: 9. The CDR3 covers 14 residues. The germline V gene has CDR1 DFQATT and CDR2 SNEGSKA (reference sequence). DNA for the CDR3: TGCAGTGTCCCGCCGGGGACAGGGGGCGATGGCTACACCTTC. Amino acids: CSVPPGTGGDGYTF.

In this sample, this clonotype turned up many times. The chain links TRBV3-1 to TRBJ2-3; D gene unclear. V gave up 5 bases and J gave up 4 bases, with 10 bases separating them. The germline gives CDR1 LGHDT, CDR2 YNNKEL (reference sequence). The CDR3 spans 13 residues. The CDR3 coding sequence is TGTGCCAGCAGCAAAAACGCCCCAGATACGCAGTATTTT. This translates into CASSKNAPDTQYF.

This clonotype was counted at least ten times. This sequence joins TRBV5-1 and TRBJ2-1; D possibly matches TRBD1 or TRBD2 (5 bases each). Germline V gives CDR1 SGHRS, CDR2 YFSETQ. V was cut by 3 bases and J by 10 bases, with 14 bases left in between. The CDR3 length is 13 residues. The chain's CDR3 is CASSSGPPSEQFF. DNA of the CDR3: TGCGCCAGCAGCTCGGGACCTCCCAGCGAGCAGTTCTTC.